This T cell receptor beta chain was captured by sequencing in a study of T cell repertoires in cytomegalovirus infection. Background on the study: Indicated by public TCR beta signatures were CMV infection and matching HLA type. Study-level findings and limits: It was HLA-C-restricted CMV-specific TCR beta clonotypes that dominated the response ex vivo. Using cumulative public TCR beta family frequency, the authors identified those who carried CMV together with the relevant HLA.

The V end was cut by 3 bases, the J end by 1 base, with 9 bases between. Germline V gene sequence: CDR1 MDHEN, CDR2 SYDVKM. CDR3 length equals 14 residues. Points on this clonotype: Its antigen is undetermined.

One entry per CDR3 protein, called by TCRdb with MiXCR from the reads. The sample records 680,000 or so distinct CDR3 sequences, roughly 36% being singletons. Sequenced: PBMCs. This chain uses TRBV28 with TRBJ2-5; no definite D call. This TCR derives from a human donor in good health (CMV status not recorded). Some clones in this sample may be carry-over from other donors' samples. The CDR3 loop is CASSFSGTQETQYF. The CDR3 DNA follows: TGTGCCAGCAGTTTTTCGGGTACCCAAGAGACCCAGTACTTC.